This T cell receptor (beta chain) was found in a study of blood T cell repertoires in COVID-19 (dated by TCRdb to about 2020). About the study as a whole: Samples covering the acute and convalescent phases of COVID-19 were provided by collaborators in the United States, Italy and Spain. The material from the prospective study consisted of cDNA or gDNA derived from T cells, B-cell-depleted T cells, or PBMCs. Where HLA class I and class II types were available, the types were taken from metadata supplied by the sample provider, not from assay-based typing. Deeply sampled blood TCRbeta repertoires from subjects exposed to, actively infected with, or recovered from COVID-19 were included in the dataset. The samples were drawn from two sources: the first 160 participants of the ongoing ImmuneRACE study, and fewer than 1,500 subjects contributed by 6 global collaborators. The repertoires were released in a freely available public database meant as a resource for research on the immune response to SARS-CoV-2. A de-identified subject ID, COVID-19 status, age in years and sex were almost always included in the sample metadata. Results and caveats for the whole study, not just this receptor: The quantity of clinical and demographic metadata differed by source and by participant and was supplied without curation.

One collaborating source in Seattle enrolled patients during active infection and followed them longitudinally through the course of disease. Collaborating institutions collected whole blood in K2EDTA tubes following their own protocols. For TCRbeta analysis, collaborators shipped samples in one of three forms: frozen whole blood, isolated PBMCs, or DNA extracted from either of those sample types. TCRbeta CDR3 regions were amplified from genomic DNA by means of the immunoSEQ Assay, a bias-controlled multiplex PCR. The original pipeline was this. Within the assay, amplification of reference gene primers was used to estimate how many nucleated cells each sample contained. Sequence reads were collapsed and filtered to measure the absolute abundance of every unique TCRbeta CDR3 rearrangement. For each sample, productive Simpson clonality was calculated by taking the square root of Simpson's diversity index across productive rearrangements. Imported from immuneACCESS, the table was reduced by TCRdb to in-frame sequences with V and J called. These copies leave out some clones; in studies compared against another copy, an unresolved V gene accounts for under half, and the cause of the remainder is not known. V and J calls plus clone size are reproduced from that table; the DNA served to infer D and trimming. The sample profile shows about 62,000 clones; roughly nine tenths of them were found once. 18% of the sample rests with the top ten.

CDR1 LNHNV and CDR2 YYDKDF were looked up in the germline V gene (reference sequence). V and J lose 5 bases and 1 base, and a span of 12 bases separates them. Its CDR3 holds 14 amino acids, cysteine through phenylalanine. The entry retains the CDR3 DNA only, 42 bases that are in frame from base 1. Note on this clone: The antigen it recognizes is unknown. Base qualities are not at hand, and no much larger clone is one base apart.

This TCR came from a woman in her fifties or sixties with COVID-19, enrolled during active disease. Recombination connected TRBV15 to TRBJ2-7; a weak D assignment points to TRBD1 (6 bases agree). Source material: peripheral blood. CDR3 region: CATSRGGVSYEQYF. The DNA reads TGTGCCACCAGCCGAGGGGGAGTTTCCTACGAGCAGTACTTC. Where the CDR3 stops, the reference TRBV15 and TRBJ2-7 genes take over; the full variable domain is DAMVIQNPRYQVTQFGKPVTLSCSQTLNHNVMYWYQQKSSQAPKLLFHYYDKDFNNEADTPDNFQSRRPNTSFCFLDIRSPGLGDTAMYLCATSRGGVSYEQYFGPGTRLTVT.